This T cell receptor (beta chain) was captured in a study of T cell responses to AZD1222 COVID-19 vaccine. Here immunoSEQ multiplex PCR was the method, and the copy in TCRdb shows in-frame clones only, minus some. The sample records roughly 120,000 clones, about nine tenths being singletons. The V and J ends lost 5 bases and 6 bases, in that order; junction bases with no gene match: 6. Germline CDR1 and CDR2: SGHTA and FQGNSA. The CDR3 covers 14 residues. The sequencing here drew on peripheral blood, taken on day 0 of AZD1222 vaccination. The TCR originated in an adult in good health. The J gene is TRBJ1-1, the V gene TRBV7-2; 10 nucleotides agree with TRBD1. CDR3 loop: CASSPVGQGAEAFF. The CDR3 nucleotides are TGTGCCAGCAGCCCAGTAGGACAGGGGGCTGAAGCTTTCTTT.